The 23 T cell receptor beta chains below were found in one sample sequenced in a study of T cell responses to AZD1222 COVID-19 vaccine. The protocol was immunoSEQ multiplex PCR, while the TCRdb copy is restricted to in-frame clones and leaves out a portion. This table holds 80,000 to 90,000 clones, 90% to 95% found once. The specimen comprised peripheral blood, sampled on day 0 of AZD1222 vaccination. The source of these receptors is an adult in good health.

The J gene is TRBJ1-1, the V gene TRBV28; D might be TRBD1 (5 bases). Trimming cost V 4 bases and J 3 bases, with 18 bases left between them. Germline values: CDR1 MDHEN, CDR2 SYDVKM. This CDR3 is built from 16 residues. The CDR3 reads CASSSQTGVLDTEAFF. In nucleotides, the CDR3 is TGTGCCAGCAGTTCCCAAACGGGGGTATTGGACACTGAAGCTTTCTTT.

The genes are TRBV9 and TRBJ1-1; D call uncertain. Germline assignment: CDR1 SGDLS and CDR2 YYNGEE. V shed 5 bases and J shed 1 base, with 9 bases lying between them. This CDR3 is 13 amino acids long. The CDR3 region has the DNA TGTGCCAGCAGTTCATGGGGGAACACTGAAGCTTTCTTT. As protein: CASSSWGNTEAFF.

The chain combines TRBV12-5 with TRBJ2-1; either TRBD1 or TRBD2 may fit D (5 bases each). Germline assignment: CDR1 LGHNT and CDR2 FRNRAP. The CDR3 has 16 residues. Trimming took 3 bases from V and 0 from J, leaving 12 bases between them. The CDR3 here is CASGFFLGPSYNEQFF. Written as DNA, the CDR3 is TGTGCTAGTGGTTTTTTCTTGGGACCCTCCTACAATGAGCAGTTCTTC.

As for this clone: Other DNA sequences within the sample encode an identical CDR3. As DNA, the CDR3 is TGTGCCTGGAGTGTGAGTTCCTACGAGCAGTACTTC. It codes for CAWSVSSYEQYF. This chain joins TRBV30 and TRBJ2-7; D is unresolved. Looked up from germline, CDR1 is GTSNPN and CDR2 is SVGIG (reference sequence). CDR3 size: 12 residues. Trimming left V 0 bases short and J 1 base short, with 4 bases between.

The chain employs TRBV6-5 and TRBJ1-1, with D hard to call. The CDR3 has 15 residues. Trimming took 0 bases from V and 10 from J, leaving 18 bases between them. Germline V gives CDR1 MNHEY, CDR2 SVGAGI. Written as DNA, the CDR3 is TGTGCCAGCAGTTACTCCGATAGCACCGCCTCGGGAGCTTTCTTT. Protein product: CASSYSDSTASGAFF.

The CDR3 sequence is CSVGQGTYPGELFF. The CDR3 DNA reads as TGCAGCGTTGGGCAAGGGACCTACCCCGGGGAGCTGTTTTTT. The V and J genes are TRBV29-1 and TRBJ2-2; perhaps D is TRBD1 or TRBD2 (5 bases each). Trimming took off 4 bases at V and 6 bases at J, with 15 bases between the two ends. CDR1 and CDR2 from the germline V gene are SQVTM and ANQGSEA. The CDR3 contains 14 residues.

The CDR3, as DNA: TGTGCCAGCTCACGTGCCAGGACCCCAGAAGAGACCCAGTACTTC. Encoded protein: CASSRARTPEETQYF. V usage is TRBV18 and J usage is TRBJ2-5; D unresolved. Trimming took 4 bases from V and 3 from J, leaving 15 bases between them. This CDR3 has 15 residues. Per germline, CDR1 KGHSH and CDR2 LQKENI.

CDR3 in DNA: TGCGCCAGCAGCTCGGGGGGTGCCTCCTACAATGAGCAGTTCTTC. It yields the protein CASSSGGASYNEQFF. The chain combines TRBV5-1 with TRBJ2-1; 7 positions match TRBD2. Trimming removed 3 bases from V and 0 bases from J; junction bases left unmatched: 3. CDR1 is SGHRS and CDR2 is YFSETQ in the germline V gene. This CDR3 has 15 residues.

V and J are TRBV14 and TRBJ2-5; 8 bases fit TRBD2. The V segment lost 1 base and the J segment 1 base; nucleotides outside the gene matches: 11. The CDR3 length is 18 residues. Germline V gene sequence: CDR1 SGHDN, CDR2 FVKESK. CDR3 nucleotides: TGTGCCAGCAGCCAAGGTCCGTCCAGCGGGAGTCTCCAAGAGACCCAGTACTTC. Residues: CASSQGPSSGSLQETQYF.

The chain carries TRBV27 and TRBJ2-1; 7 bases match TRBD2. The CDR3 is made up of 16 amino acids. The germline V gene has CDR1 MNHEY and CDR2 SMNVEV (reference sequence). V was clipped by 7 bases and J by 4 bases; unmatched bases: 13. Written as DNA, the CDR3 is TGTGCCAGCAACTTAGGCGGGAGTACTAGGTACAATGAGCAGTTCTTC. Its translation: CASNLGGSTRYNEQFF.

V is TRBV18 and J is TRBJ2-5; D may be TRBD1 (5 bases). The CDR3 sequence is 15 residues long. With 3 bases removed from V and 4 bases from J, the gap between germline ends came to 15 bases. Germline V gene sequence: CDR1 KGHSH, CDR2 LQKENI. CDR3 residues: CASSPGLRKRETQYF. CDR3 DNA sequence: TGTGCCAGCTCACCGGGGCTGCGAAAGAGAGAGACCCAGTACTTC.

The gene calls are TRBV6-1 and TRBJ2-1; 8 nucleotides match TRBD2. This CDR3 contains 15 residues. The germline gives CDR1 MNHNS, CDR2 SASEGT. The V gene end was trimmed by 1 base and the J gene end by 3 bases; junction bases not matched to a gene: 2. The DNA of the CDR3 is TGTGCCAGCAGTGAAGTTCTAGCGGGCTACAATGAGCAGTTCTTC. Its translation is CASSEVLAGYNEQFF.

The J gene is TRBJ2-7, the V gene TRBV18, with 13 nucleotides matching TRBD2. Looked up from germline, CDR1 is KGHSH and CDR2 is LQKENI. V trimming: 5 bases; J trimming: 5 bases; junction bases outside the gene matches: 3. The CDR3 covers 14 residues. This CDR3 reads CASSGTSGTDEQYF. The CDR3, as DNA: TGTGCCAGCTCAGGGACTAGCGGGACGGACGAGCAGTACTTC. The entire variable domain, with the rest obtained from reference TRBV18 and TRBJ2-7, is as follows: NAGVMQNPRHLVRRRGQEARLRCSPMKGHSHVYWYRQLPEEGLKFMVYLQKENIIDESGMPKERFSAEFPKEGPSILRIQQVVRGDSAAYFCASSGTSGTDEQYFGPGTRLTVT.

The chain recombines TRBV25-1 with TRBJ2-7; D perhaps matches TRBD1 (6 bases). The CDR3 loop spans 14 amino acids. Per germline, CDR1 MGHDK and CDR2 SYGVNS. The ends were cut back, 5 bases at V and 0 bases at J, with 11 bases in the middle. CDR3 region: CASSKQGSSYEQYF. The CDR3, as DNA: TGTGCCAGCAGTAAACAGGGTAGCTCCTACGAGCAGTACTTC.

This chain connects TRBV6-6 to TRBJ1-6; D unclear. This CDR3 is 12 amino acids long. V gave up 2 bases and J gave up 10 bases, with 6 bases separating them. The germline V gene encodes CDR1 MNHNY and CDR2 SVGAGI (reference sequence). The CDR3 loop is CASSYRKSPLHF. The CDR3 DNA reads TGTGCCAGCAGTTACAGAAAGTCACCCCTCCACTTT.

This clone has a single count. The CDR3 here is CASSQTSGTLAKNIQYF. In DNA, the CDR3 is TGTGCCAGCAGCCAAACCTCAGGGACCTTAGCCAAAAACATTCAGTACTTC. The chain employs TRBV3-1 (or the pseudogene TRBV3-2) and TRBJ2-4; possibly TRBD1 or TRBD2 for D (5 bases each). V lost 2 bases and J 0 bases, leaving 14 bases between the germline ends. Germline V gene sequence: CDR1 LGHDT, CDR2 YNNKEL (reference sequence). This CDR3 is 17 amino acids long.

This chain links TRBV18 with TRBJ2-1, with a tentative D call TRBD2 (5 bases). V was shortened by 3 bases and J by 9 bases, with 21 bases between the two germline ends. This CDR3 spans 16 amino acids. Germline-derived CDR1 and CDR2 are KGHSH and LQKENI. The CDR3 here is CASSPWTEPVVTEQFF. The CDR3 bases are TGTGCCAGCTCACCTTGGACTGAACCAGTAGTTACTGAGCAGTTCTTC. The full variable domain, rest sourced from reference TRBV18 and TRBJ2-1, is NAGVMQNPRHLVRRRGQEARLRCSPMKGHSHVYWYRQLPEEGLKFMVYLQKENIIDESGMPKERFSAEFPKEGPSILRIQQVVRGDSAAYFCASSPWTEPVVTEQFFGPGTRLTVL.

CDR3 protein: CASSDLTSGRSEQFF. The CDR3 DNA reads as TGTGCCAGCAGTGACCTAACTAGCGGGCGGAGTGAGCAGTTCTTC. The chain links TRBV6-4 to TRBJ2-1; 9 positions agree with TRBD2. The germline gives CDR1 MRHNA, CDR2 SNTAGT. The J segment lost 9 bases and the V segment lost 2 bases, leaving 8 bases of the junction unmatched. This CDR3 contains 15 residues.

This clone occurred a few times. This rearrangement joins TRBV11-1 to TRBJ2-5, with D possibly TRBD2 on 5 matching bases. Germline-derived CDR1 and CDR2 are SGHAT and FQDESV (reference sequence). The CDR3 sequence is 15 residues long. The V end lost 1 base, the J end lost 2 bases, and 11 bases lay between the germline ends. The CDR3 sequence is CASSLGGFGQETQYF. For the CDR3, the DNA is TGTGCCAGCAGCTTAGGAGGGTTCGGGCAAGAGACCCAGTACTTC.

This clone has a single count. The V and J genes are TRBV7-3 and TRBJ2-1; D possibly corresponds to TRBD2 (5 bases). Germline assignment: CDR1 SGHTA and CDR2 FQGTGA. The CDR3 totals 15 residues. V dropped 1 base and J dropped 0 bases, with 7 bases sitting between them. The CDR3 bases are TGTGCCAGCAGCTTAAGGCGGGCCTCCTACAATGAGCAGTTCTTC. This sequence encodes CASSLRRASYNEQFF.

The genes are TRBV7-9 and TRBJ1-1; no definite D call. Germline assignment: CDR1 SEHNR and CDR2 FQNEAQ (reference sequence). Trimming removed 4 bases at V and 0 bases at J, with 15 bases between. This CDR3 spans 16 amino acids. Written as DNA, the CDR3 is TGTGCCAGCAGCTCGGCTGACACCCTCATGAACACTGAAGCTTTCTTT. Protein: CASSSADTLMNTEAFF.

The sample holds one count of this clone. This chain connects TRBV5-4 to TRBJ2-3; D is possibly TRBD1 (6 bases). In germline, CDR1 is SGHNT, CDR2 YYREEE (reference sequence). The V gene lost 2 bases and the J gene lost 4 bases, with 14 bases spanning the gap. The CDR3 length is 15 residues. The CDR3: CASSFREGEADTQYF. DNA of the CDR3: TGTGCCAGCAGCTTTCGAGAGGGGGAAGCAGATACGCAGTATTTT.

The rearrangement links TRBV11-3 to TRBJ2-3, with D uncertain. Germline CDR1 SGHNT, CDR2 YENEEA. V lost 3 bases and J 2 bases, leaving 12 bases between the germline ends. This CDR3 is 15 amino acids long. CDR3 amino acids: CASSLGGYVTDTQYF. The CDR3 coding sequence is TGTGCCAGCAGCTTGGGTGGCTATGTCACAGATACGCAGTATTTT.